One T cell receptor (beta chain) is described in this entry. The antigen remains undetermined. The data originate from a study of CD8 T cells in Susac syndrome. Findings and caveats of the study: The study conceded that its TCR sequencing and HLA analysis involved relatively few individuals.

The RNA, about 0.5 to 1 ug, was put through reverse transcription using random hexamers. Coverage of TCR beta CDR3 amplification by immunoSEQ multiplex PCR extended to 54 Vbeta and 13 Jbeta. TCRdb re-analysed the immunoSEQ multiplex PCR reads in MiXCR, keeping a single row per CDR3 protein. The table has 150,000 to 200,000 distinct CDR3 sequences, approximately 93% seen once. CDR1 and CDR2 from the germline V gene are KGHSH and LQKENI. The junction had 4 bases not matched to a gene; V was cut back by 2 bases and J by 1 base. This CDR3 is 15 amino acids long. From blood CD8+ and CD4+ T cells, the TCR beta chain was sequenced.

The receptor's source is a human donor in good health. The chain links TRBV18 to TRBJ2-7; 8 bases fit TRBD1. The sample consisted of CD4+ T cells from PBMCs. The CDR3 reads CASSPGTGLSYEQYF. The CDR3 coding sequence is TGTGCCAGCTCACCAGGGACAGGCCTATCCTACGAGCAGTACTTC.